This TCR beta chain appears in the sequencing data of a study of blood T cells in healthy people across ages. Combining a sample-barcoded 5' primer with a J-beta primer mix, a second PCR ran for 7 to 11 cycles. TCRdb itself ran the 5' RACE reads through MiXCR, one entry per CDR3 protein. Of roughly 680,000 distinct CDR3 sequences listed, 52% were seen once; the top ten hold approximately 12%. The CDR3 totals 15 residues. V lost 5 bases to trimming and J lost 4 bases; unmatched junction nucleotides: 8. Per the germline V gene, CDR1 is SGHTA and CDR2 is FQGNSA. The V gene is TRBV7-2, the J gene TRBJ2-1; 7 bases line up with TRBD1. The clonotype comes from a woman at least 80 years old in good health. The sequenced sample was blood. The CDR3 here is CASSPRDSDYNEQFF. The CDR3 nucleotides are TGTGCCAGCAGCCCTAGGGACAGCGATTACAATGAGCAGTTCTTC.